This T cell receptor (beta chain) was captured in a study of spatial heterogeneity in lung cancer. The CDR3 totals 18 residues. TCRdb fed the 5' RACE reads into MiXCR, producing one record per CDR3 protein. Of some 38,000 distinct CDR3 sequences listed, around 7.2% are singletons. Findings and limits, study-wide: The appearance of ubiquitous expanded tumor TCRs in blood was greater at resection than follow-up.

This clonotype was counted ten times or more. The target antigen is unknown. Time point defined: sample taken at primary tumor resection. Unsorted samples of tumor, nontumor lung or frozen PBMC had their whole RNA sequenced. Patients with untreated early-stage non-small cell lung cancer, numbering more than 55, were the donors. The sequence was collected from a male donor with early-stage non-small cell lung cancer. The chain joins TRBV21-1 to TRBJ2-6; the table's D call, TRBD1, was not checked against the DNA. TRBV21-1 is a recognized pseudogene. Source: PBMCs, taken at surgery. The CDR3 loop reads CASSTTTGFSPGANVLTF. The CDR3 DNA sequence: TGTGCCAGCAGCACTACGACAGGGTTCTCCCCTGGGGCCAACGTCCTGACTTTC.